The sequence of this T cell receptor (beta chain) was determined in a study of OX40 agonist ivuxolimab in advanced cancers. For the study at large: Patients achieving partial responses numbered three: one hepatocellular carcinoma case and two cutaneous melanoma cases.

The CDR3 has 20 amino acids. The germline V and J ends were trimmed by 6 bases and 0 bases, with 29 bases remaining between them. The germline V gene encodes CDR1 MDHEN and CDR2 SYDVKM. Repertoires were generated with immunoSEQ multiplex PCR, while TCRdb's copy carries only in-frame clones and drops some. The table includes about 130,000 clones, approximately 94% detected once. Any history of autoimmune disease or systemic immunosuppression disqualified patients. About this clone: Its target is not known.

General study points: Some nonresponders also had low normalized T-cell clonal expansion.

The chain combines TRBV28 with TRBJ1-1, with D perhaps matching TRBD1 (6 bases). The sample consisted of CD4+ or CD8+ T cells sorted from blood, taken in a trial of the OX40 agonist ivuxolimab. This clonotype was obtained from an adult with an advanced solid tumor such as melanoma, head and neck, liver or kidney cancer. In DNA form, the CDR3 reads TGTGCCAGCAGAACTGAATTCCTTTCCGGACAGATGATCATGAACACTGAAGCTTTCTTT. As protein: CASRTEFLSGQMIMNTEAFF.